This TCR beta chain was captured in a study of Graves' ophthalmopathy and Graves' hyperthyroidism (dated by TCRdb to between 2018 and 2020). In the study overall: Peripheral blood samples were taken at the time of initial diagnosis, before any treatment was given. For independent validation, a separate cohort was made up of around 19 hyperthyroidism patients plus 17 patients who later progressed from hyperthyroidism to ophthalmopathy. The study used signatures of the TCR beta repertoire to tell Graves' ophthalmopathy apart from Graves' hyperthyroidism and to predict which patients would progress to ophthalmopathy. To explore V-J signatures distinguishing ophthalmopathy from hyperthyroidism, a discovery set of more than 95 patients (roughly 44 ophthalmopathy, about 57 stable hyperthyroidism) was enrolled. After sampling, hyperthyroidism patients received methimazole starting at 30 mg daily, and ophthalmopathy patients received high-dose intravenous methylprednisolone. In five to seven hyperthyroidism patients, T-cell repertoires of thyroid tissue and blood were compared. In total, around 130 blood samples were TCR-sequenced: 40 to 45 ophthalmopathy, over 70 hyperthyroidism and some 17 hyperthyroidism-to-ophthalmopathy patients.

For repertoire sequencing, TCR beta CDR3 regions were amplified from RNA transcripts. The first round of RT-PCR was done with HTBI primers and the Qiagen OneStep RT-PCR kit, and was followed by a second round of multiplex PCR, then size selection and purification. Sequencing of the libraries was carried out on an Illumina HiSeq2000 in paired-end mode with 100 bp reads. Regarding the original processing steps: SOAPnuke was used for read processing, and reads with adapters, uncalled bases, a mean Phred below 15, or no exact constant-primer or identifier match were discarded. High-quality paired reads were merged with COPE v1.2.5. Each unique nucleotide sequence was defined as a clonotype, and clonotypes were aligned to IMGT TRB V, D and J references with MiTCR v1.1. Only V-J combinations with frequency above 0.0001 were analysed, covering around 99% of repertoires. For each V-J combination, a TCR clonal expansion and chaos score was defined as F50 clonal expansion divided by the chaos observed in the TCRdist matrix. Welch's t-statistics and random forest were used to reduce features to about a dozen V-J combinations, which were fed into a naive Bayes classifier. The similarity between thyroid and blood repertoires was quantified using the Morisita-Horn index. TCRdb trimmed public reads at Q25 via fastp, called clones via MiXCR and kept in-frame beta chains. When rows share a CDR3 protein, they turn into one entry using the most common DNA and genes. These V and J calls rely on TCRdb rather than the paper's analysis. Recorded for this sample are around 670,000 distinct CDR3 sequences; roughly 40% of them occurred a single time. The ten largest clones take up roughly 45% of the sample.

Ophthalmopathy patients were characterized by moderately to severely active disease, a Clinical Activity Score of at least 3, a NOSPECS grade of at least 4, and a disease duration under 3 months. Patients with other autoimmune diseases, uncontrolled infections, pregnancy or lactation were excluded from the study. Clinical symptoms, serum thyroxine, TRAb, thyroid ultrasound and orbital computed tomography formed the basis of the diagnosis. Using Ficoll-Paque density gradient centrifugation, PBMCs were isolated from about 10 ml of fresh peripheral blood. Total RNA was extracted using Trizol reagent, and RNA quality was checked on an Agilent 2100 Bioanalyzer. Findings and caveats that apply to the study as a whole: In cross-validation, the 13-signature model distinguished ophthalmopathy from stable hyperthyroidism with about 89% sensitivity and around 83% specificity, while in the test set the corresponding values were roughly 80% and 75%. Sample size was not predetermined statistically, and investigators were not blinded to group allocation. In validation, the model predicted ophthalmopathy progression with 70.59% sensitivity and about 77% specificity; approximately 12 predicted patients were CT-confirmed with GO in a median of approximately 6.5 months. Most expanded thyroid clonotypes with frequency above 0.001 were also detected in blood, suggesting blood repertoires may reflect the thyroid immune response.

CDR1 is given as SQVTM and CDR2 as ANQGSEA, both from the germline V gene. The CDR3 measures 17 amino acids from cysteine to phenylalanine. Only the CDR3 region is kept as DNA, spanning 51 bases read in frame from base 1. V ends up 7 bases short and J 1 base short, with an unmatched junction base count of 16. In its sample, this clonotype was seen many times. The target of this receptor is not known. No base quality information exists; no much larger clone differs at one position. This sequence originates from an adult man with Graves' ophthalmopathy. Sequenced material: peripheral blood. In this chain, TRBV29-1 is recombined with TRBJ2-5, with TRBD2 identical over 9 junction bases. Here is the DNA: TGCAGCGCCCCTTCGAGCGGGGGGCTTCTCATCCAAGAGACCCAGTACTTC. Its coded protein is CSAPSSGGLLIQETQYF.